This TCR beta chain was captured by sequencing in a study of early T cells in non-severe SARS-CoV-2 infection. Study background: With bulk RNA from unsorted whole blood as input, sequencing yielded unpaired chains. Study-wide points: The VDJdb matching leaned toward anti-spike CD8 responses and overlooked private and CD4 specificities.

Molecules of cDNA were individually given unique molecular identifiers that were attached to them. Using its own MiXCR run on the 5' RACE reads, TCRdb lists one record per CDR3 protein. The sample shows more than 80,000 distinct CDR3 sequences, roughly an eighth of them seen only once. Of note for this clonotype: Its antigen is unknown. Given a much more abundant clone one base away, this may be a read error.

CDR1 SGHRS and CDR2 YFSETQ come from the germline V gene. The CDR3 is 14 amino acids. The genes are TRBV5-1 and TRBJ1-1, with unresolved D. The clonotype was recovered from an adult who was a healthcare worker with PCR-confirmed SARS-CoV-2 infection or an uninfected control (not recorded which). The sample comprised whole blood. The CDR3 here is CVSSEGRRNTEAFF. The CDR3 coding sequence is TGCGTCAGCAGCGAGGGAAGGCGGAACACTGAAGCTTTCTTT.